The 20 T cell receptor beta chains reported below all come from one sample, sequenced in a study of OX40 agonist ivuxolimab in advanced cancers. The data were produced by immunoSEQ multiplex PCR, yet TCRdb's version contains in-frame clones alone and is incomplete. The table lists tens of thousands of clones, about nine tenths of them singletons. The sample was CD4+ or CD8+ T cells sorted from blood, taken in a trial of the OX40 agonist ivuxolimab. The receptors shown here come from an adult with an advanced solid tumor such as melanoma, head and neck, liver or kidney cancer.

The genes are TRBV7-9 and TRBJ2-7; D not certain. This CDR3 region has 15 residues. Trimming took off 0 bases at V and 3 bases at J, with 12 bases between the two ends. In germline, CDR1 is SEHNR, CDR2 FQNEAQ (reference sequence). In nucleotides, the CDR3 is TGTGCCAGCAGCTTAGCGTACGAATTCGGCTACGAGCAGTACTTC. This sequence encodes CASSLAYEFGYEQYF. The whole variable domain, filled in from reference TRBV7-9 and TRBJ2-7, reads DTGVSQNPRHKITKRGQNVTFRCDPISEHNRLYWYRQTLGQGPEFLTYFQNEAQLEKSRLLSDRFSAERPKGSFSTLEIQRTEQGDSAMYLCASSLAYEFGYEQYFGPGTRLTVT.

This sequence joins TRBV29-1 and TRBJ1-1; D is uncertain. Germline assignment: CDR1 SQVTM and CDR2 ANQGSEA. The CDR3 sequence is 10 residues long. V was trimmed by 7 bases and J by 6 bases, leaving 9 bases between them. CDR3 bases: TGCAGCGCCCTCGGTCCTGAAGCTTTCTTT. Its translation is CSALGPEAFF.

This clone showed up just once. This chain links TRBV4-3 with TRBJ1-6, with D possibly matching TRBD1 (5 bases). The V and J ends lost 4 bases and 7 bases respectively, with 14 bases between them. The CDR3 spans 15 residues. Per the germline V gene, CDR1 is LGHNA and CDR2 is YSLEER. The CDR3 reads CASSPGGGVNSPLHF. The CDR3, as DNA: TGCGCCAGCAGCCCGGGCGGGGGAGTAAATTCACCCCTCCACTTT.

This clone was counted only a few times. V is TRBV4-1 and J is TRBJ1-1; D unclear. The CDR3 is 13 residues long. Per the germline V gene, CDR1 is MGHRA and CDR2 is YSYEKL. Trimming removed 1 base from V and 2 bases from J, with 5 bases in between. CDR3 in DNA: TGCGCCAGCAGCCAAGGGCAAAACACTGAAGCTTTCTTT. It encodes CASSQGQNTEAFF.

V usage is TRBV14 and J usage is TRBJ1-6; possible D gene TRBD1, 5 bases. V shed 4 bases and J shed 13 bases, with 14 bases lying between them. Germline V gene lookup returns CDR1 SGHDN and CDR2 FVKESK. There are 13 residues in the CDR3. Here the CDR3 DNA reads TGTGCCAGCAGCCTGGGGGGAGGGACCCCCCTCCACTTT. This translates into CASSLGGGTPLHF.

The chain is built from TRBV7-9 and TRBJ2-7; 7 bases align to TRBD2. Germline V gene sequence: CDR1 SEHNR, CDR2 FQNEAQ (reference sequence). The CDR3 length is 14 residues. V lost 7 bases, J lost 0 bases, and 6 bases stayed unmatched. The CDR3 sequence: CASTFSGLSYEQYF. Here the CDR3 DNA reads TGTGCCAGCACCTTTAGCGGGCTCTCCTACGAGCAGTACTTC.

J is TRBJ2-3 and V is TRBV5-4; D may be TRBD1 or TRBD2 (6 bases each). The CDR3 has 15 amino acids. The V gene lost 0 bases and the J gene lost 6 bases, with 14 bases spanning the gap. Germline V gene lookup returns CDR1 SGHNT and CDR2 YYREEE (reference sequence). The CDR3 loop reads CASSLGWGARDTQYF. The CDR3 DNA sequence: TGTGCCAGCAGCTTGGGCTGGGGGGCGCGGGATACGCAGTATTTT.

The V call is TRBV27, the J call TRBJ1-4, with no clear D. The CDR3 loop spans 14 amino acids. The germline CDR1 and CDR2 sequences are MNHEY and SMNVEV (reference sequence). V shed 3 bases and J shed 0 bases, with 5 bases lying between them. The CDR3 DNA reads TGTGCCAGCAGTTTCTATCCAACTAATGAAAAACTGTTTTTT. The encoded protein is CASSFYPTNEKLFF.

The count of this clone is one. This chain joins TRBV9 and TRBJ2-1; TRBD2 might be the D (6 bases). The CDR3 extends over 15 amino acids. CDR1 is SGDLS and CDR2 is YYNGEE in the germline V gene. V shed 6 bases and J shed 0 bases, with 13 bases lying between them. Written as DNA, the CDR3 is TGTGCCAGCACAGTGGGGGGAAGCTCCTACAATGAGCAGTTCTTC. It codes for CASTVGGSSYNEQFF.

This clone was counted a single time. The chain links TRBV6-5 to TRBJ2-2, with D perhaps matching TRBD2 (5 bases). V gave up 0 bases and J gave up 3 bases, with 8 bases separating them. The CDR3 covers 15 residues. Germline CDR1 is MNHEY and CDR2 is SVGAGI. In DNA, the CDR3 is TGTGCCAGCAGTTACTCGCTAGCTGACACCGGGGAGCTGTTTTTT. Protein product: CASSYSLADTGELFF.

V and J are TRBV19 and TRBJ2-7; D gene unclear. From germline, CDR1 is LNHDA and CDR2 SQIVND (reference sequence). With 3 bases removed from V and 2 bases from J, the gap between germline ends came to 8 bases. The CDR3 contains 13 residues. The CDR3 sequence: CASSIGPTYEQYF. Written as DNA, the CDR3 is TGTGCCAGTAGTATCGGTCCTACCTACGAGCAGTACTTC.

The chain is built from TRBV6-5 and TRBJ1-2; 9 bases fit TRBD1. Germline V gives CDR1 MNHEY, CDR2 SVGAGI. This CDR3 contains 14 residues. The V and J ends lost 4 bases and 8 bases, in that order; junction bases with no gene match: 8. CDR3 bases: TGTGCCAGCAGTTCCCCGGGACAGGGTTTGGGCTACACCTTC. This gives the protein CASSSPGQGLGYTF.

The CDR3 sequence: CASSEGGQGLDNEQFF. CDR3 sequence (DNA): TGTGCCAGCAGTGAAGGGGGACAGGGCCTCGACAATGAGCAGTTCTTC. The chain employs TRBV2 and TRBJ2-1; 9 nucleotides line up with TRBD1. The CDR3 has 16 residues. The V gene's germline CDR1 is SNHLY and CDR2 FYNNEI. Germline trimming cut 1 base from V and 5 bases from J; bases unmatched to any gene: 6.

As regards this clone: One end of the junction fails to match germline, which may point to a read error. This chain uses TRBV2 with TRBJ1-1, with a possible D match to TRBD1 (5 bases). Germline-derived CDR1 and CDR2 are SNHLY and FYNNEI. The CDR3 totals 14 residues. The CDR3 here is CASREDSLNTEAFF. The CDR3 nucleotides read TGTGCCAGCAGGGAAGACAGCCTGAACACTGAAGCTTTCTTT.

The V and J genes are TRBV4-2 and TRBJ2-1; 7 bases agree with TRBD2. The V segment lost 1 base and the J segment 7 bases; nucleotides outside the gene matches: 7. The germline V gene encodes CDR1 LGHNA and CDR2 YNFKEQ. The CDR3 loop spans 15 amino acids. The CDR3 protein is CASSQGKTGGNEQFF. The CDR3 bases are TGTGCCAGCAGCCAAGGCAAAACCGGGGGGAATGAGCAGTTCTTC.

The rearrangement joins TRBV4-3 to TRBJ2-3, with TRBD2 matching over 11 bases. V trimming: 5 bases; J trimming: 0 bases; junction bases outside the gene matches: 4. Germline V lookup: CDR1 LGHNA, CDR2 YSLEER. The CDR3 runs to 16 residues. Here the CDR3 reads CASSGRLAGSTDTQYF. The CDR3 region has the DNA TGCGCCAGCAGCGGACGACTAGCGGGGAGCACAGATACGCAGTATTTT.

The chain carries TRBV19 and TRBJ1-2; no firm D call. The CDR3 has 14 residues. V lost 5 bases and J lost 7, with 17 bases in between. CDR1 LNHDA and CDR2 SQIVND come from the germline V gene (reference sequence). CDR3: CASSATNLGVGYTF. The CDR3 coding sequence is TGTGCCAGTAGTGCGACAAATCTCGGGGTTGGCTACACCTTC.

The chain's CDR3 is CASSVGGTVTDTQYF. The CDR3, as DNA: TGTGCCAGCAGCGTAGGAGGGACTGTCACAGATACGCAGTATTTT. This chain connects TRBV9 to TRBJ2-3; tentatively, D is TRBD2 (6 bases). This CDR3 region has 15 residues. Trimming stripped 0 bases from V and 2 bases from J, with 10 bases between. Per the germline V gene, CDR1 is SGDLS and CDR2 is YYNGEE. Using reference TRBV9 and TRBJ2-3 for the parts outside the CDR3, the full variable domain is DSGVTQTPKHLITATGQRVTLRCSPRSGDLSVYWYQQSLDQGLQFLIQYYNGEERAKGNILERFSAQQFPDLHSELNLSSLELGDSALYFCASSVGGTVTDTQYFGPGTRLTVL.

The V and J genes are TRBV27 and TRBJ1-4; no firm D call. CDR1 is MNHEY, CDR2 SMNVEV, per germline (reference sequence). Trimming shortened V by 8 bases and J by 8 bases, and 18 bases separated the two germline ends. This CDR3 contains 14 residues. The CDR3 nucleotides are TGTGCCAGCGGGAACATCTTCCCGGCAGAAAAACTGTTTTTT. As protein: CASGNIFPAEKLFF.

The chain is built from TRBV6-1 and TRBJ2-1; TRBD2 agrees at 11 bases. The germline CDR1 and CDR2 sequences are MNHNS and SASEGT. J gave up 3 bases and V 3 bases, and 1 base lay outside the gene matches. This CDR3 is 15 amino acids long. The CDR3 is CASSDGTSGYNEQFF. The DNA for the CDR3 is TGTGCCAGCAGTGACGGGACTAGCGGCTACAATGAGCAGTTCTTC.